Below are 29 T cell receptor beta chains sequenced from a single sample in a study of metastatic and nonmetastatic thyroid tumors (dated by TCRdb to the early 2020s). None of the patients had been given any treatment before thyroid surgery. Library prep was done by PCR. Sequenced on an Illumina HiSeq 4000. The raw public data were reprocessed by TCRdb itself: fastp quality trimming at Q25, MiXCR clonotype calling, in-frame beta chains only. The sample records under 20,000 clones, roughly 23% of which are singletons. The biggest ten clones account for about 8.6% of the sample. The sample consisted of adjacent normal tissue. These receptors were collected from a female donor with papillary thyroid cancer or a benign thyroid nodule (not recorded which). Some clones in this sample may be carry-over from other donors' samples.

The V gene is TRBV6-5, the J gene TRBJ2-7; 7 nucleotides line up with TRBD2. The trim removed 0 bases at V and 5 bases at J, leaving 7 bases unmatched. CDR3 size: 15 residues. Germline V gene lookup returns CDR1 MNHEY and CDR2 SVGAGI. The CDR3 DNA reads TGTGCCAGCAGTTACTCGTTAGGGAGGGAGAACGAGCAGTACTTC. Translation gives CASSYSLGRENEQYF.

This clone was observed a handful of times. Its ends do not fully match the called genes, so a read error is possible. V gene TRBV19 combines with J gene TRBJ2-2; D ambiguous. CDR1 LNHDA and CDR2 SQIVND come from the germline V gene (reference sequence). The CDR3 loop spans 12 amino acids. The CDR3 bases are TGTGCCAGTTCCCGTGTTACCGGTGAGCTGTTTTTT. This gives the protein CASSRVTGELFF. The whole variable domain, filled in from reference TRBV19 and TRBJ2-2, reads DGGITQSPKYLFRKEGQNVTLSCEQNLNHDAMYWYRQDPGQGLRLIYYSQIVNDFQKGDIAEGYSVSREKKESFPLTVTSAQKNPTAFYLCASSRVTGELFFGEGSRLTVL.

In its sample, this clone was seen a few times. The CDR3 nucleotides read TGTGCCAGCAGTTTAGTGACTAGGGAGACCCAGTACTTC. Protein: CASSLVTRETQYF. The chain carries TRBV12-3 or TRBV12-4 and TRBJ2-5, with D tentatively TRBD2 (6 bases). There are 13 residues in the CDR3. V was shortened by 1 base and J by 5 bases, with 8 bases between the two germline ends.

The CDR3, as DNA: TGCAGTGCTAGAGCTTGGGAACATGACCCCCGTGGCTACACCTTC. This codes for CSARAWEHDPRGYTF. This chain uses TRBV20-1 with TRBJ1-2; D not certain. Germline V CDR1 and CDR2: DFQATT, SNEGSKA (reference sequence). Trimming removed 1 base at V and 7 bases at J, with 19 bases between. The CDR3 loop spans 15 amino acids.

The chain uses TRBV2 and TRBJ2-2; 12 nucleotides align to TRBD2. The length of the CDR3 is 19 residues. The germline CDR1 and CDR2 sequences are SNHLY and FYNNEI. Trimming cost V 5 bases and J 0 bases; bases outside gene matches: 10. The CDR3 protein is CASSIGLAGITSNTGELFF. The CDR3 bases are TGTGCCAGCAGTATAGGACTAGCGGGGATTACTTCGAACACCGGGGAGCTGTTTTTT.

The rearrangement uses TRBV20-1 and TRBJ1-1; D may be TRBD1 (5 bases). CDR1 is DFQATT and CDR2 is SNEGSKA in the germline V gene (reference sequence). The V end lost 4 bases, the J end lost 6 bases, and 12 bases lay between the germline ends. The CDR3 has 12 amino acids. In DNA, the CDR3 is TGCAGTGCTATTCCCACGGGGGCTGAAGCTTTCTTT. Amino acid sequence: CSAIPTGAEAFF.

The table lists this clone with many counts. The rearrangement uses TRBV30 and TRBJ2-1; 8 nucleotides align to TRBD2. Germline lookup yields CDR1 GTSNPN and CDR2 SVGIG (reference sequence). This CDR3 spans 15 amino acids. V lost 1 base and J lost 9; bases outside the gene matches: 11. CDR3: CAWSASETSAAEQFF. The CDR3 region has the DNA TGTGCCTGGAGTGCTTCAGAGACTAGCGCTGCTGAGCAGTTCTTC. Variable domain in full (rest from reference TRBV30 and TRBJ2-1): SQTIHQWPATLVQPVGSPLSLECTVEGTSNPNLYWYRQAAGRGLQLLFYSVGIGQISSEVPQNLSASRPQDRQFILSSKKLLLSDSGFYLCAWSASETSAAEQFFGPGTRLTVL.

The table lists this clone with a few counts. The chain couples TRBV6-1 to TRBJ1-6; D possibly corresponds to TRBD1 (5 bases). The CDR3 extends over 16 amino acids. CDR1 and CDR2 from the germline V gene are MNHNS and SASEGT. V gave up 5 bases and J gave up 2 bases, with 13 bases separating them. The CDR3 protein is CASSSSQGTYNSPLHF. The DNA for the CDR3 is TGTGCCAGCAGTTCAAGCCAGGGTACCTATAATTCACCCCTCCACTTT.

This clone has only one observation. The rearrangement uses TRBV20-1 and TRBJ1-2; TRBD1 matches at 7 bases. The CDR3 loop spans 14 amino acids. The V gene's germline CDR1 is DFQATT and CDR2 SNEGSKA (reference sequence). DNA for the CDR3: TGCAGCATCCCAAGACAGGGCACCGACTATGGCTACACCTTC. As protein: CSIPRQGTDYGYTF.

This clone has a handful of counts. The V and J genes are TRBV28 and TRBJ2-6; no clear D gene. This CDR3 comprises 14 residues. The germline V and J ends were trimmed by 6 bases and 4 bases, with 10 bases remaining between them. Germline CDR1 is MDHEN and CDR2 is SYDVKM. The CDR3 DNA is TGTGCCAGCAGCCTCCCCTTGGGGGCCAACGTCCTGACTTTC. Translated, it gives CASSLPLGANVLTF.

In its sample, this clone was seen a few times. The CDR3 DNA sequence: TGTGCCAGCAGCTGGACTACAGCATACGAGCAGTACTTC. This codes for CASSWTTAYEQYF. This chain uses TRBV6-2 or TRBV6-3 with TRBJ2-7; weak D call: TRBD2 (6 bases). Trimming cost V 6 bases and J 4 bases, with 13 bases left between them. This CDR3 has 13 amino acids. The V gene's germline CDR1 is MNHEY and CDR2 SVGEGT.

This clone was seen only a few times. As the CDR3 is not closed by the conserved phenylalanine or tryptophan, this likely results from a read error. The V and J genes are TRBV6-1 and TRBJ1-1; the D gene is possibly TRBD1 (5 bases). This CDR3 spans 14 amino acids. CDR1 is MNHNS, CDR2 SASEGT, per germline. Trimming stripped 2 bases from V and 4 bases from J, with 11 bases between. The CDR3 sequence: CASSESQGRTEAFS. DNA for the CDR3: TGTGCCAGCAGTGAATCCCAGGGACGCACTGAAGCTTTCTCT.

The chain carries TRBV20-1 and TRBJ2-3, with a tentative D call TRBD1 (5 bases). Trimming took off 8 bases at V and 4 bases at J, with 40 bases between the two ends. This CDR3 is built from 21 residues. Looked up from germline, CDR1 is DFQATT and CDR2 is SNEGSKA (reference sequence). The CDR3 loop reads CSQITDRVETEYRQPADTQYF. The CDR3 DNA reads as TGCAGTCAAATCACGGATAGGGTGGAGACTGAATATCGACAGCCCGCAGATACGCAGTATTTT.

This clone has more than one count but fewer than ten. This chain connects TRBV2 to TRBJ1-6, with D unresolved. Per germline, CDR1 SNHLY and CDR2 FYNNEI. This CDR3 has 15 residues. Trimming removed 1 base at V and 7 bases at J, with 11 bases between. CDR3 in DNA: TGTGCCAGCAGTGAAGGGACCCACGGGAATTCACCCCTCCACTTT. This translates into CASSEGTHGNSPLHF.

This clone was observed once. Germline and junction disagree at one end, which may indicate a read error. This chain links TRBV9 with TRBJ2-5; perhaps TRBD2 as D (6 bases). Germline CDR1 SGDLS, CDR2 YYNGEE. The CDR3 sequence is 14 residues long. CDR3 sequence (DNA): TGTGCCAGCAGCGTAGGACTAGAGGGAGAGAACCAGTACTTC. This sequence encodes CASSVGLEGENQYF.

The chain has TRBV6-1 and TRBJ2-1; 9 bases map to TRBD2. Per germline, CDR1 MNHNS and CDR2 SASEGT. CDR3 length: 16 residues. With 4 bases clipped from V and 5 bases from J, the junction kept 9 bases outside the gene matches. DNA for the CDR3: TGTGCCAGCAGTGGGGTTTTTGGGACTAGCAACAATGAGCAGTTCTTC. The encoded protein is CASSGVFGTSNNEQFF.

J is TRBJ2-6 and V is TRBV5-1; 9 nucleotides agree with TRBD1. The CDR3 is made up of 16 amino acids. The trim removed 9 bases at V and 0 bases at J, leaving 7 bases unmatched. Germline V gene data show CDR1 as SGHRS and CDR2 as YFSETQ. The CDR3 loop is CATATGGGSGANVLTF. CDR3 nucleotides: TGCGCCACCGCGACAGGGGGAGGCTCTGGGGCCAACGTCCTGACTTTC.

This clone has only one observation. The junction does not match germline at one end; this may be a read error. This chain links TRBV9 with TRBJ1-2; D not resolved. Germline CDR1 SGDLS, CDR2 YYNGEE. The CDR3 extends over 13 amino acids. CDR3 residues: CTSSVGGSYGYTF. DNA for the CDR3: TGTACCAGCAGCGTGGGAGGGTCCTATGGCTACACCTTC.

This clone has a handful of counts. V and J are TRBV2 and TRBJ1-4; D is uncertain. V was cut by 6 bases and J by 3 bases, with 11 bases left in between. CDR3 length equals 14 residues. The germline CDR1 and CDR2 sequences are SNHLY and FYNNEI. CDR3 coding DNA: TGTGCCAGCAGCGACTGGTCAGCTAATGAAAAACTGTTTTTT. Its translation: CASSDWSANEKLFF.

This clone was counted at least ten times. The same CDR3 arises from other DNA sequences in this sample as well. V gene TRBV20-1 combines with J gene TRBJ2-7, with D perhaps given as TRBD1 or TRBD2 (5 bases each). V gave up 0 bases and J gave up 5 bases, with 17 bases separating them. The CDR3 covers 15 residues. Germline values: CDR1 DFQATT, CDR2 SNEGSKA (reference sequence). This CDR3 is CSARDGAGGRDEQYF. The CDR3 DNA reads TGCAGTGCTAGAGATGGGGCGGGTGGTAGGGACGAGCAGTACTTC.

This clone was observed a few times. This chain connects TRBV6-1 to TRBJ2-1, with D unresolved. Germline lookup yields CDR1 MNHNS and CDR2 SASEGT. Trimming removed 6 bases at V and 4 bases at J, with 19 bases between. This CDR3 contains 16 residues. The CDR3 nucleotides read TGTGCCAGCAGAGACCCCAGGCTCATACTGTACAATGAGCAGTTCTTC. Protein: CASRDPRLILYNEQFF.

In its sample, this clone was seen once. This sequence joins TRBV5-6 and TRBJ1-3; maybe TRBD1 (5 bases). The ends were cut back, 2 bases at V and 3 bases at J, with 21 bases in the middle. The CDR3 consists of 18 residues. Germline lookup yields CDR1 SGHDT and CDR2 YYEEEE. For the CDR3, the DNA is TGTGCCAGCAGCTTACAATTGGCTCCCGGGGGAGGTGGAAACACCATATATTTT. It encodes CASSLQLAPGGGGNTIYF.

In its sample, this clone was seen a few times. This chain uses TRBV7-2 with TRBJ2-1; 13 bases agree with TRBD2. The junction had 11 bases not matched to a gene; V was cut back by 5 bases and J by 7 bases. CDR1 is SGHTA, CDR2 FQGNSA, per germline. The length of the CDR3 is 17 residues. The chain's CDR3 is CASSGMWTSGSRNEQFF. The CDR3 coding sequence is TGTGCCAGCAGCGGAATGTGGACTAGCGGGAGTAGAAATGAGCAGTTCTTC.

The DNA for the CDR3 is TGTGCCAGCAGCTTAAGGAGGACAGGGGGGGGCCAAGAGACCCAGTACTTC. It yields the protein CASSLRRTGGGQETQYF. This chain connects TRBV7-2 to TRBJ2-5; 10 nucleotides agree with TRBD1. This CDR3 region has 17 residues. The junction had 7 bases not matched to a gene; V was cut back by 2 bases and J by 1 base. Germline V gene lookup returns CDR1 SGHTA and CDR2 FQGNSA. The full variable domain, with the rest looked up from reference TRBV7-2 and TRBJ2-5, is GAGVSQSPSNKVTEKGKDVELRCDPISGHTALYWYRQSLGQGLEFLIYFQGNSAPDKSGLPSDRFSAERTGGSVSTLTIQRTQQEDSAVYLCASSLRRTGGGQETQYFGPGTRLLVL.

This clone was found a few times. The CDR3 end shows no conserved phenylalanine or tryptophan, and so a read error is likely. The chain joins TRBV7-2 to TRBJ1-2, with no clear D. V gave up 9 bases and J gave up 4 bases, with 12 bases separating them. The germline V gene has CDR1 SGHTA and CDR2 FQGNSA. This CDR3 comprises 12 residues. CDR3 sequence: CASRPGLYGYTL. For the CDR3, the DNA is TGTGCCAGTAGACCCGGTCTCTATGGCTACACCTTA.

The chain couples TRBV6-1 to TRBJ2-3, with 8 bases that match TRBD2. Germline V CDR1 and CDR2: MNHNS, SASEGT. V was clipped by 3 bases and J by 1 base; unmatched bases: 0. The CDR3 contains 14 residues. Written as DNA, the CDR3 is TGTGCCAGCAGTGAGCGGGGGGGCACAGATACGCAGTATTTT. This encodes CASSERGGTDTQYF.

This clone was seen at least ten times. In DNA, the CDR3 is TGTGCCTGGAGTGACCGGGACAGGCCCTACGAGCAGTACTTC. Protein sequence: CAWSDRDRPYEQYF. V usage is TRBV30 and J usage is TRBJ2-7; 8 bases are shared with TRBD1. CDR3 length equals 14 residues. The V segment lost 1 base and the J segment 2 bases; nucleotides outside the gene matches: 4. The germline CDR1 and CDR2 sequences are GTSNPN and SVGIG (reference sequence).

The chain links TRBV19 to TRBJ1-2; a weak D match, TRBD1 (5 bases). Deletions cut 3 bases from V and 6 bases from J, with 11 bases between. Looked up from germline, CDR1 is LNHDA and CDR2 is SQIVND (reference sequence). The CDR3 contains 13 residues. In DNA, the CDR3 is TGTGCCAGTAGTATTGGGGCTCACCATGGCTACACCTTC. It encodes CASSIGAHHGYTF.

This sequence joins TRBV20-1 and TRBJ2-7, with 7 bases lining up with TRBD2. The CDR3 runs 15 residues. Germline lookup yields CDR1 DFQATT and CDR2 SNEGSKA (reference sequence). V was pared by 5 bases and J by 0 bases, with 10 bases of the junction left unmatched. The chain's CDR3 is CSAPRLGGSSYEQYF. The CDR3 DNA reads as TGCAGTGCTCCCCGGTTGGGCGGGAGCTCCTACGAGCAGTACTTC.